The subject of this entry is one T cell receptor (beta chain). Building the TCR beta libraries relied on iRepertoire HTBI primers, and CDR3 regions underwent Arm-PCR. Each CDR3 protein is one row after TCRdb ran MiXCR on the multiplex PCR reads. The sample contains around 300,000 distinct CDR3 sequences, around 20% of which appear only once. This CDR3 contains 16 residues. The V gene lost 0 bases and the J gene lost 3 bases, with 9 bases spanning the gap. Germline V CDR1 and CDR2: ENHRY, SYGVKD. The record originates from a study of regulatory T cells in long-lasting Graves disease. Indicated time point: persistent/refractory GD, antithyroid drugs over 5 years with positive TRAb. PBMC RNA was the source of the TCR library.

Sample: peripheral blood mononuclear cells (PBMCs), taken when the disease was refractory, from a patient treated with antithyroid drugs. The chain couples TRBV10-3 to TRBJ1-6, with D unresolved. The sequence derives from a female donor with Graves disease. CDR3: CAISESEASYNSPLHF. CDR3 sequence (DNA): TGTGCCATCAGTGAGTCCGAGGCCAGCTATAATTCACCCCTCCACTTT.